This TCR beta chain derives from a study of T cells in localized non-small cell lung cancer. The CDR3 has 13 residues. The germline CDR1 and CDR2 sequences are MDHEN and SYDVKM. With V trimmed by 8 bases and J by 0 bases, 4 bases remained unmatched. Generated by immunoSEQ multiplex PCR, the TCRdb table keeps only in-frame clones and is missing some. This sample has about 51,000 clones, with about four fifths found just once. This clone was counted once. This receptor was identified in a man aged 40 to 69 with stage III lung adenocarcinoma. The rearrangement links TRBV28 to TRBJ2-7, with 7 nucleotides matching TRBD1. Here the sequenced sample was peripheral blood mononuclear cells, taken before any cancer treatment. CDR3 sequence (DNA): TGTGCCAGCGGCAGGGACAGCTCCTACGAGCAGTACTTC. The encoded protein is CASGRDSSYEQYF.